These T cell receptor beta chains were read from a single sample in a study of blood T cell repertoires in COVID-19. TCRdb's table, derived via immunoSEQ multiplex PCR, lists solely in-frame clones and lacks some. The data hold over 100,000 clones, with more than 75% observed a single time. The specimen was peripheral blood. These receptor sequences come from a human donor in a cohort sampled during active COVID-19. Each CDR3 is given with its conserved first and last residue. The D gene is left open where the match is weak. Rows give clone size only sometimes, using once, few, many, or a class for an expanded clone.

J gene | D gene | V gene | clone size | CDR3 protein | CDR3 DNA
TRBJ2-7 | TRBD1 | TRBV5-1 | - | CASSPGTGVWEQYF | TGCGCCAGCAGCCCCGGGACAGGGGTATGGGAGCAGTACTTC
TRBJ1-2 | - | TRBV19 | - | CASSIAVGANYGYTF | TGTGCCAGTAGTATAGCGGTGGGAGCTAACTATGGCTACACCTTC
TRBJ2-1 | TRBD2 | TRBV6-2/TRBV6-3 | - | CASSYTSGGVSYNEQFF | TGTGCCAGCAGTTACACTAGCGGGGGGGTCTCCTACAATGAGCAGTTCTTC
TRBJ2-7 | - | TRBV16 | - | CASSQLSLYEQYF | TGTGCCAGCAGCCAACTTTCCCTTTACGAGCAGTACTTC
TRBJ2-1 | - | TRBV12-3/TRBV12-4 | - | CASRGLSYNEQFF | TGTGCCAGCAGGGGACTCTCCTACAATGAGCAGTTCTTC
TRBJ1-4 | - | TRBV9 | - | CASSPTGNGVEKLFF | TGTGCCAGCAGCCCTACAGGGAATGGGGTGGAAAAACTGTTTTTT
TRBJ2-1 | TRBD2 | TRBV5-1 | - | CASSLGSGGDYNEQFF | TGCGCCAGCAGCTTGGGTAGCGGGGGGGACTACAATGAGCAGTTCTTC
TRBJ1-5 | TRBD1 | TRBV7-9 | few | CASSRDRGRAHSNQPQHF | TGTGCCAGCAGCCGGGACAGGGGTCGCGCTCATAGCAATCAGCCCCAGCATTTT
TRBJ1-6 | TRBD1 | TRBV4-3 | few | CASSQTPSRQGFNSPLHF | TGCGCCAGCAGCCAAACCCCCTCAAGACAGGGCTTTAATTCACCCCTCCACTTT
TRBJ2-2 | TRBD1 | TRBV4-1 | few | CASSQGQGAEGELFF | TGCGCCAGCAGCCAAGGGCAGGGGGCGGAGGGGGAGCTGTTTTTT
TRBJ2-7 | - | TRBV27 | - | CASSIAGTSPSSYEQYF | TGTGCCAGCAGTATTGCCGGGACTTCACCAAGCTCCTACGAGCAGTACTTC
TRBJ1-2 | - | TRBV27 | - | CASRLQGLNYGYTF | TGTGCCAGCAGGCTGCAGGGCCTGAACTATGGCTACACCTTC
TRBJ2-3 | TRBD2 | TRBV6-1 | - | CASSEMGGSPDTQYF | TGTGCCAGCAGTGAAATGGGAGGGTCCCCAGATACGCAGTATTTT
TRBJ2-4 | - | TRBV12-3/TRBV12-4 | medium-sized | CASSRGNIQYF | TGTGCCAGCAGTAGGGGAAACATTCAGTACTTC
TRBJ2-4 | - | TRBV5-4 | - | CASSPPTDSNIQYF | TGTGCCAGCAGCCCCCCAACCGACAGTAACATTCAGTACTTC
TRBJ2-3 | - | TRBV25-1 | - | CASSESAVDTQYF | TGTGCCAGCAGTGAATCGGCGGTAGATACGCAGTATTTT
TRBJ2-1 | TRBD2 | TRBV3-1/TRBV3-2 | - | CASSPLRGGYNEQFF | TGTGCCAGCAGCCCCCTCCGCGGGGGTTACAATGAGCAGTTCTTC
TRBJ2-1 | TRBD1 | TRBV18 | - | CASSPGTGIEQFF | TGTGCCAGCTCACCCGGGACAGGGATTGAGCAGTTCTTC
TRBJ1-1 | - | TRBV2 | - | CASSEGQGLTAFF | TGTGCCAGCAGTGAAGGGCAGGGGTTAACAGCTTTCTTT
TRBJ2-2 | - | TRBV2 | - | CASRRLANTGELFF | TGTGCCAGCAGACGACTCGCGAACACCGGGGAGCTGTTTTTT
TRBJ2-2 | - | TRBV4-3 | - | CASSQVPGGGRTGELFF | TGCGCCAGCAGCCAAGTTCCGGGAGGGGGCCGCACCGGGGAGCTGTTTTTT
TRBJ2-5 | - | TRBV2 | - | CASSQYQETQYF | TGTGCCAGCAGTCAGTACCAAGAGACCCAGTACTTC
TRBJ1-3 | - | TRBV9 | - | CASSVGRVFSGNTIYF | TGTGCCAGCAGCGTAGGCAGGGTTTTCTCTGGAAACACCATATATTTT
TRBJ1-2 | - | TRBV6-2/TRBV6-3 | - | CASSYGGGGYYGYTF | TGTGCCAGCAGTTACGGTGGGGGAGGCTACTATGGCTACACCTTC
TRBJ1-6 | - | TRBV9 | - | CASSVVPLPDSPLHF | TGTGCCAGCAGCGTAGTTCCTCTTCCGGATTCACCCCTCCACTTT
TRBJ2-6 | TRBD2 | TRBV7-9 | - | CASSWPTSGTISGANVLTF | TGTGCCAGCAGCTGGCCTACTAGCGGAACGATCTCTGGGGCCAACGTCCTGACTTTC
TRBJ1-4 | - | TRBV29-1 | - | CSASDTYEKLFF | TGCAGCGCCTCGGACACCTATGAAAAACTGTTTTTT
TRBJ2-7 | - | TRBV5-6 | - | CASSLAAGEQYF | TGTGCCAGCAGCTTGGCGGCGGGGGAGCAGTACTTC
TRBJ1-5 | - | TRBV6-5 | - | CASTYPGGNNQPQHF | TGTGCCAGCACCTACCCCGGGGGGAACAATCAGCCCCAGCATTTT
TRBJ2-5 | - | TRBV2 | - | CASSERTTRGETQYF | TGTGCCAGCAGTGAAAGGACTACACGGGGAGAGACCCAGTACTTC
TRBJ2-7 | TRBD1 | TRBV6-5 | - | CASVGQGIINEQYF | TGTGCCAGCGTGGGACAGGGAATTATTAACGAGCAGTACTTC
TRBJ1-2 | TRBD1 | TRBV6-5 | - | CASSWTGNGYTF | TGTGCCAGCAGTTGGACAGGGAATGGCTACACCTTC
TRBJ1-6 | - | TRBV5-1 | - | CASSLVGAEGSPLHF | TGCGCCAGCAGCTTGGTAGGGGCCGAAGGCTCACCCCTCCACTTT
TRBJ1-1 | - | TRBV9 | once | CASSVRVFTEAFF | TGTGCCAGCAGCGTACGTGTGTTCACTGAAGCTTTCTTT
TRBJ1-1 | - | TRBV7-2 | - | CASSFNRRNTEAFF | TGTGCCAGCAGCTTTAATCGGAGGAACACTGAAGCTTTCTTT
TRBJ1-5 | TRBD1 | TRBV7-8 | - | CASRREGVGGFNQPQHF | TGTGCCAGCCGAAGAGAGGGGGTAGGGGGCTTCAATCAGCCCCAGCATTTT
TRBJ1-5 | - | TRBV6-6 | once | CAVRGPASNQPQHF | TGTGCCGTAAGAGGCCCAGCTAGCAATCAGCCCCAGCATTTT
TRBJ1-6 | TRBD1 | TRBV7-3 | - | CASRTNTGGQSPLHF | TGTGCCAGCAGGACAAACACAGGGGGCCAATCACCCCTCCACTTT
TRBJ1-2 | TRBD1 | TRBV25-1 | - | CASSELGQGKVYGYTF | TGTGCCAGCAGTGAATTGGGACAGGGGAAAGTCTATGGCTACACCTTC
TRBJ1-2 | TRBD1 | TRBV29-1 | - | CSVEEWGQGARGYTF | TGCAGCGTTGAAGAATGGGGACAGGGGGCGCGGGGCTACACCTTC
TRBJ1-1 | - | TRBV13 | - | CASSLKFSGPSALSMNTEAFF | TGTGCCAGCAGCTTAAAGTTTTCAGGGCCCAGTGCCCTATCAATGAACACTGAAGCTTTCTTT
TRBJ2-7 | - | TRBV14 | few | CASSHLHRPPYEQYF | TGTGCCAGCAGCCACCTCCACAGGCCCCCCTACGAGCAGTACTTC
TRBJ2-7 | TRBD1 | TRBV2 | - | CASRGQGYYEQYF | TGTGCCAGCAGGGGACAGGGATACTACGAGCAGTACTTC
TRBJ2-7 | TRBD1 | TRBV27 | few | CASSGQAYEQYF | TGTGCCAGCAGTGGACAGGCCTACGAGCAGTACTTC
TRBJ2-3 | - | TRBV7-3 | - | CASSFPGRNTQYF | TGTGCCAGCAGCTTCCCTGGGCGAAATACGCAGTATTTT